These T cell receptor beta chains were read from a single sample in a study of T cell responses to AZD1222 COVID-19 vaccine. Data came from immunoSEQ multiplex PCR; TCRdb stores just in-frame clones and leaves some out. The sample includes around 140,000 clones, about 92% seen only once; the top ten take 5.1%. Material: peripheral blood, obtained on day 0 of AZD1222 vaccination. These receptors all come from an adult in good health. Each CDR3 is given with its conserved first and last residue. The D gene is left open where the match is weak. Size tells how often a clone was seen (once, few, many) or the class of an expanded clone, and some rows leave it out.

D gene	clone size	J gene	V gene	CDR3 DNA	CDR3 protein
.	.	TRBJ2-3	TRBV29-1	TGCAGCGTGGTCCGGTCGGGCCCTAGCACAGATACGCAGTATTTT	CSVVRSGPSTDTQYF
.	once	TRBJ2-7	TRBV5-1	TGCGCCAGCAGGGAGGGGAGCTCCTACGAGCAGTACTTC	CASREGSSYEQYF
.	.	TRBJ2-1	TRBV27	TGTGCCAGCGCGTTCCGGACCGATGAGCAGTTCTTC	CASAFRTDEQFF
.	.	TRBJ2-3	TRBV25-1	TGTGCCAGCAGATGGGGATCTCAAGATACGCAGTATTTT	CASRWGSQDTQYF
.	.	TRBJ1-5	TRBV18	TGTGCCAGCTCACCACCGAACCAGAATCAGCCCCAGCATTTT	CASSPPNQNQPQHF
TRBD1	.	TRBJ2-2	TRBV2	TGTGCCAGCAGTGCCGACAGGGCTGCCACCGGGGAGCTGTTTTTT	CASSADRAATGELFF
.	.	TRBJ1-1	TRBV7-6	TGTGCCAGCAGCTTAGGCCCAGACCTGGGGGCTGAAGCTTTCTTT	CASSLGPDLGAEAFF
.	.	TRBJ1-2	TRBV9	TGTGCCAGCAGCAGCACCGACGGGCGTAACTATGGCTACACCTTC	CASSSTDGRNYGYTF
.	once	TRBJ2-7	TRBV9	TGTGCCAGCAGCGTAGATGGTGGCTCCTACGAGCAGTACTTC	CASSVDGGSYEQYF
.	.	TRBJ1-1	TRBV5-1	TGCGCCAGCAGCTTGTACAGGGAGGGGGCTGAAGCTTTCTTT	CASSLYREGAEAFF
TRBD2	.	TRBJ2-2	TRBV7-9	TGTGCCAGCAGCTTAGCGGGGACTAGCGGAGACAACACCGGGGAGCTGTTTTTT	CASSLAGTSGDNTGELFF
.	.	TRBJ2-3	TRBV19	TGTGCCAGTAGTGTCACAGGGAACGACCCAGATACGCAGTATTTT	CASSVTGNDPDTQYF
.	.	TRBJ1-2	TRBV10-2	TGCGCCATCCTCGAACAGGGTTATGGCTACACCTTC	CAILEQGYGYTF
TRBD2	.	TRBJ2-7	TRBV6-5	TGTGCCAGCAGTTACTCCCTGGCGGGAGACTACGAGCAGTACTTC	CASSYSLAGDYEQYF
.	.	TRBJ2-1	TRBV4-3	TGCGCCAGCAGCCAAGTTCAAGCGGCTGCAGGTGAGCAGTTCTTC	CASSQVQAAAGEQFF
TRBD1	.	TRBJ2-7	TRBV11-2	TGTGCCAGCAGCCAATCACAGGGGGTCCCGCACGAGCAGTACTTC	CASSQSQGVPHEQYF
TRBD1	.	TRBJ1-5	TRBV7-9	TGTGCCAGCAGCTTAGTCGGGACAGGGGGCCGGGGTAGCAATCAGCCCCAGCATTTT	CASSLVGTGGRGSNQPQHF
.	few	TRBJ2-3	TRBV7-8	TGTGCCAGCAGGGACATAGGCGCAGATACGCAGTATTTT	CASRDIGADTQYF
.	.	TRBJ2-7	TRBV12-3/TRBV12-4	TGTGCCAGCAGTTTGCGGGCCTACGAGCAGTACTTC	CASSLRAYEQYF
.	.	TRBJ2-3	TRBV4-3	TGCGCCAGCAGCCAACGAGGGTTTAGCACAGATACGCAGTATTTT	CASSQRGFSTDTQYF
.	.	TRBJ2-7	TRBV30	TGTGCCTGGAGTTCAGGGGTCTACGAGCAGTACTTC	CAWSSGVYEQYF
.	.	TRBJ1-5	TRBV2	TGTGCCAGCAGGGGGGACATTAGCAATCAGCCCCAGCATTTT	CASRGDISNQPQHF